The entry that follows covers one TCR beta chain sequence. The V gene's germline CDR1 is SGHNT and CDR2 YENEEA. V was trimmed by 5 bases and J by 5 bases, leaving 12 bases between them. The CDR3 is made up of 13 amino acids. The data originate from a study of T-cell memory formation after mild COVID-19. 5'RACE with constant-segment primers yielded barcoded, UMI-tagged TCR alpha and TCR beta cDNA libraries. TCRdb reanalysed the 5' RACE reads using MiXCR and keeps one entry per CDR3 protein. This table holds 470,000 or so distinct CDR3 sequences, 18% found once. The receptor was isolated from an adult woman who had mild COVID-19 (a few samples of this study predate the infection). Cell type and time point are not known. Sequencing was done on a sample of PBMCs or a T cell subset sorted from them (not recorded which). The J gene is TRBJ2-5, the V gene TRBV11-3; D might be TRBD1 or TRBD2, each matching 5 bases. The CDR3 reads CASSQRGMETQYF. The CDR3 DNA reads TGTGCCAGCAGCCAGAGGGGTATGGAGACCCAGTACTTC.